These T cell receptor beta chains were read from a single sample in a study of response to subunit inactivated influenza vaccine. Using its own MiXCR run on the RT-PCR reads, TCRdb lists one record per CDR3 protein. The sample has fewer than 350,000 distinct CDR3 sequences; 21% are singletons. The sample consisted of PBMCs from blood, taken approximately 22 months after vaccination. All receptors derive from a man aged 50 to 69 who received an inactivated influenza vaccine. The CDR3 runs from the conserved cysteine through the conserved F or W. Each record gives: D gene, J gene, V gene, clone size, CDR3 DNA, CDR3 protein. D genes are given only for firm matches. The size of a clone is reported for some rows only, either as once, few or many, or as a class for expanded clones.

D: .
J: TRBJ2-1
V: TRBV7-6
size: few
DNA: TGTGCCAGCAGCTTAGTCGTCACCACCGACTACAATGAGCAGTTCTTC
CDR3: CASSLVVTTDYNEQFF

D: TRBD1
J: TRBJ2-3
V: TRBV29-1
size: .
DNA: TGCAGCGTTTGCCTGGACAGGGAGGCAGATACGCAGTATTTT
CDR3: CSVCLDREADTQYF

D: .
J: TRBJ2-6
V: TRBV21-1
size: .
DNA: TGTGCCAGCAGCAAAGATGAGGAGCGAAACTCTGGGGCCAACGTCCTGACTTTC
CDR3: CASSKDEERNSGANVLTF

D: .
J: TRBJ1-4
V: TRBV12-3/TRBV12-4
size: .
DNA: TGTGCCAGCAGTTTCGGGCAGAATGAAAAACTGTTTTTT
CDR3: CASSFGQNEKLFF

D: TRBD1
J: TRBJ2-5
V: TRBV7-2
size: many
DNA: TGTGCCAGCAGCCGGGACAGGGAAGAGACCCAGTACTTC
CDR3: CASSRDREETQYF

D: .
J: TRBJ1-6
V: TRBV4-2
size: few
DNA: TGTGCCAGCAGCCCCTTCAGGGTACTCAATTCACCCCTCCACTTT
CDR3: CASSPFRVLNSPLHF

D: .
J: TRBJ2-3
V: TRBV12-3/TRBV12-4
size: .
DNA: TGTGCCAGCAGTTCGGAAGGGACTAGCACAGATACGCAGTATTTT
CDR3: CASSSEGTSTDTQYF

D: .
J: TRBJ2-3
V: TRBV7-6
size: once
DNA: TGTGCCAGCAGCCTTCAGCCAGACCGTAGCACAGATACGCAGTATTTT
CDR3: CASSLQPDRSTDTQYF

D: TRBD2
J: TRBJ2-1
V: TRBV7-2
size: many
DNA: TGTGCCAGCAGCTTATTCCAGAGCGGGACCAATGAGCAGTTCTTC
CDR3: CASSLFQSGTNEQFF

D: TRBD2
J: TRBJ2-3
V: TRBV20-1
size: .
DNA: TGCAGTGCTAAACGGGGGGTTACGTTTGATACGCAGTATTTT
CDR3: CSAKRGVTFDTQYF

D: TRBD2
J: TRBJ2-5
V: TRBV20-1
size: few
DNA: TGCAGTGCAACCAGAGGGCCTAGCGGGGATGAGACCCAGTACTTC
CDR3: CSATRGPSGDETQYF

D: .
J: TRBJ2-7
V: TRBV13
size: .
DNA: TGTGCCAGCAGCCGGACAGATTACGAGCAGTACTTC
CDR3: CASSRTDYEQYF

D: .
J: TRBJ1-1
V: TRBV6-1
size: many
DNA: TGTGCCAGCACAGGGAGCAGAAACACTGAAGCTTTCTTT
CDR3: CASTGSRNTEAFF

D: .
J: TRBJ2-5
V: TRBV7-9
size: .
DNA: TGTGCCAGCAGCGGCGACAAAGAGACCCAGTACTTC
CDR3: CASSGDKETQYF

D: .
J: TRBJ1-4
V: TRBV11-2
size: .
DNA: TGTGCCAGCAGCCGTAGGTGGAGGGCGAATGAAAAACTGTTTTTT
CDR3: CASSRRWRANEKLFF

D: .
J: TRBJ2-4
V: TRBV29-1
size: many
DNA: TGCAGCGTTGTAATTCAGGGGGCCAAAAACATTCAGTACTTC
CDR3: CSVVIQGAKNIQYF

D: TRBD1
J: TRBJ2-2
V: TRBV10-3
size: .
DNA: TGTGCCATCAGTCGAGGGGGACAGGGGGCAGCCGGGGAGCTGTTTTTT
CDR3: CAISRGGQGAAGELFF

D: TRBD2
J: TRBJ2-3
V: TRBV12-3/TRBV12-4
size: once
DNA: TGTACCAGCAGTTTAGCTTGGGGTAGCGGGGGGGCTGGAGATACGCAGTATTTT
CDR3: CTSSLAWGSGGAGDTQYF

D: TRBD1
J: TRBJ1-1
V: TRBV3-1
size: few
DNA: TGTGCCAGCAGCGACAGGGGGTTACGCGCTTTCTTT
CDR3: CASSDRGLRAFF

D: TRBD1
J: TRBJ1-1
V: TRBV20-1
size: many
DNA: TGCAGTGCTTACCGACAGGGGGCTTCGAACACTGAAGCTTTCTTT
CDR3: CSAYRQGASNTEAFF

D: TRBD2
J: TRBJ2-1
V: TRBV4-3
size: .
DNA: TGCGCCAGCAGCCAAAACCTAGCGGGAGCCACTTACAATGAGCAGTTCTTC
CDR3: CASSQNLAGATYNEQFF

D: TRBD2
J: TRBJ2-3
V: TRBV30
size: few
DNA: TGTGCCTGGAGTGTTCCTAGCGGGAGCACAGATACGCAGTATTTT
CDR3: CAWSVPSGSTDTQYF

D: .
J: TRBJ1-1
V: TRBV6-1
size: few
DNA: TGTGCCAGCGGCACGAGTACCTACAACACTGAAGCTTTCTTT
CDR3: CASGTSTYNTEAFF

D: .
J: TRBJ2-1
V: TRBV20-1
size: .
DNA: TGCATTGTGGGCCTGGCTCCGGGAAATGAGCAGTTCTTC
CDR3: CIVGLAPGNEQFF

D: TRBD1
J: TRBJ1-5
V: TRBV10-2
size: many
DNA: TGCGCCAGCAGCGGACAGGGGTACGATCAGCCCCAGCATTTT
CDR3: CASSGQGYDQPQHF

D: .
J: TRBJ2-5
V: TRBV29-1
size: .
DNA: TGCAGCGTTGAAGATGAGGACCTGAAGCTCGAGACCCAGTACTTC
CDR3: CSVEDEDLKLETQYF

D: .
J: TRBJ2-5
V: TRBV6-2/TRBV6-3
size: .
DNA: TGTGCCAGCACCACGTCTAGGAGTCAGGAGACCCAGTACTTC
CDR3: CASTTSRSQETQYF

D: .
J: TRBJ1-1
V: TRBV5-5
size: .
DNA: TGTGCCAGCAGCTATTTGGTGACTGAAGCTTTCTTT
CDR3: CASSYLVTEAFF

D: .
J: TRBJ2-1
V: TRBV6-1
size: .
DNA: TGTGCCAGCAGGAGTGACAGGGAGGTGGACAATGAGCAGTTCTTC
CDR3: CASRSDREVDNEQFF

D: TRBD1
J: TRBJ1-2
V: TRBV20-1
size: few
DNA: TGCAGTGCTAGACCAAGACAGGGCCTTTTTGGCTATGGCTACACCTTC
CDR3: CSARPRQGLFGYGYTF

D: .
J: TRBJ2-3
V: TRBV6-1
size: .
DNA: TGTGCCAGCAAAAGGGGGGTTAGCACAGATACGCAGTATTTT
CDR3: CASKRGVSTDTQYF

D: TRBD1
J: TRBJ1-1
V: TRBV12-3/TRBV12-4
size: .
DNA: TGTGCCAGCAGTACTGGAGGTTTATGGGGCAGGGGGAGAACTGAAGCTTTCTTT
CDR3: CASSTGGLWGRGRTEAFF

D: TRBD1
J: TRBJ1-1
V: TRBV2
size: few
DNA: TGTGCCAGCAGTAGGGACAGCACTGAAGCTTTCTTT
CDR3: CASSRDSTEAFF

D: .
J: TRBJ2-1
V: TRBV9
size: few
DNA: TGTGCCAGCAGCCCTGGGGCGGGGAACAATGAGCAGTTCTTC
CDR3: CASSPGAGNNEQFF

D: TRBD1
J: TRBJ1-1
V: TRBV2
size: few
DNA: TGTGCCAGAAATCCCGGACAGGGGGTGATTTTCGGGAACACTGAAGCTTTCTTT
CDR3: CARNPGQGVIFGNTEAFF

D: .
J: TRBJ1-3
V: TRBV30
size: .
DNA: TGTGCCTGGAGTGTAGGGCTCCGATCCGGAAACACCATATATTTT
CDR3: CAWSVGLRSGNTIYF

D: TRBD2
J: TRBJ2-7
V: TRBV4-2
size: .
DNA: TGTGCCAGCAGCCCCCCAAGGGACTACTGG
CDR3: CASSPPRDYW

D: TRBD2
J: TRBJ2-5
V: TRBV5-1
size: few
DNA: TGCGCCAGCAGACCTCGAGGACTAGCGGGACCAGAGACCCAGTACTTC
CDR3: CASRPRGLAGPETQYF